This section outlines one T cell receptor (beta chain) sequence together with its context. Profiled with immunoSEQ multiplex PCR; TCRdb holds only in-frame clones, not every one. This sample carries some 69,000 clones, around four fifths of them seen once, and the ten largest clones take roughly 2%. The record originates from a study of blood T cell repertoires in COVID-19. Overall study: The cDNA or gDNA used as material had been derived from T cells, B-cell-depleted T cells, or PBMCs.

This CDR3 has 13 residues. V lost 5 bases and J lost 7, with 12 bases in between. Germline loops: CDR1 MNHNY, CDR2 SVGAGI (reference sequence). V and J are TRBV6-6 and TRBJ1-5; D unresolved. Sequencing was carried out using peripheral blood. This clonotype was sampled from a woman aged 60-70 years with acute or convalescent COVID-19. CDR3 bases: TGTGCCAGCAGTCTCGCCTCAGAACAGCCCCAGCATTTT. This translates into CASSLASEQPQHF.